This is a list of T cell receptor beta chains from one sample in a study of cytomegalovirus exposure and HLA in healthy donors. Only in-frame clones appear in the TCRdb table, and some are missing; sequencing was by immunoSEQ multiplex PCR. Of roughly 200,000 clones in the sample, around four fifths were seen once. Sample: PBMCs. These TCRs come from a woman aged 60 to 75 in good health and CMV-seropositive. CDR3s include the opening cysteine and the closing phenylalanine or tryptophan. A D gene is named only where the DNA matches it firmly. Only part of the rows carry a size: once, few, many, or a class if the clone is expanded.

CAIGEGRGEGTEAFF,TGTGCCATCGGGGAGGGTCGGGGTGAGGGAACTGAAGCTTTCTTT,TRBJ1-1,NA,NA,TRBV10-3
CASSINSNEQFF,TGCGCCAGCAGCATTAACAGCAATGAGCAGTTCTTC,TRBJ2-1,NA,NA,TRBV5-1
CASVMSGLEQFF,TGTGCCAGCGTAATGAGTGGTTTAGAGCAGTTCTTC,TRBJ2-1,NA,NA,TRBV7-2
CASSSPSGTGYSYEQYF,TGTGCCAGCAGCTCACCATCCGGGACAGGTTACTCCTACGAGCAGTACTTC,TRBJ2-7,TRBD1,NA,TRBV7-9
CASSQDRVSSYEQYF,TGCGCCAGCAGCCAAGACAGGGTCAGCTCCTACGAGCAGTACTTC,TRBJ2-7,NA,NA,TRBV4-1
CASSLGTGQYF,TGTGCCAGCAGCCTAGGGACAGGGCAGTACTTC,TRBJ2-7,TRBD1,NA,TRBV16
CASSLGTSLGNEQFF,TGCGCCAGCAGCTTGGGGACTAGCTTGGGGAATGAGCAGTTCTTC,TRBJ2-1,TRBD2,NA,TRBV5-1
CASRQVLSGYTF,TGTGCCAGCAGACAGGTATTGTCTGGCTACACCTTC,TRBJ1-2,NA,NA,TRBV19
CASSWRQGKFEAFF,TGCGCCAGCAGCTGGAGACAGGGGAAATTTGAAGCTTTCTTT,TRBJ1-1,TRBD1,NA,TRBV5-1
CVRSLSRSSPAKNIQYF,TGTGTCAGAAGCTTATCCCGATCTAGCCCAGCCAAAAACATTCAGTACTTC,TRBJ2-4,NA,NA,TRBV7-5
CASRDREWTEAFF,TGTGCCAGCAGAGACAGGGAGTGGACTGAAGCTTTCTTT,TRBJ1-1,TRBD1,NA,TRBV25-1
CASSGVKQGNTEAFF,TGTGCCAGCAGCGGGGTCAAACAGGGGAACACTGAAGCTTTCTTT,TRBJ1-1,NA,few,TRBV5-4
CASSESGREGQFF,TGCGCCAGCAGTGAGTCGGGGCGGGAGGGCCAGTTCTTC,TRBJ2-1,TRBD2,NA,TRBV10-1
CASSPPGQGSGANVLTF,TGTGCCAGCAGTCCCCCCGGACAGGGCTCTGGGGCCAACGTCCTGACTTTC,TRBJ2-6,TRBD1,NA,TRBV28